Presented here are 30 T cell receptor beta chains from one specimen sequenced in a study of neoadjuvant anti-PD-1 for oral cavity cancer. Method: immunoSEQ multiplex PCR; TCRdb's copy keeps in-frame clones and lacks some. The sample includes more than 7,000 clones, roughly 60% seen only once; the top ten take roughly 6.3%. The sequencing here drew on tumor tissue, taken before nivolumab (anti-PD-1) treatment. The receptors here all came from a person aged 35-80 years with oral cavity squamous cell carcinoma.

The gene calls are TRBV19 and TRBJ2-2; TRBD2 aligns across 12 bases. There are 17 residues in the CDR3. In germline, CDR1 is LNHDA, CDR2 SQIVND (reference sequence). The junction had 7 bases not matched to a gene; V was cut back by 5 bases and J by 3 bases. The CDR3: CASSPLAGGTHTGELFF. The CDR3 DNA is TGTGCCAGTAGTCCCCTAGCGGGGGGGACGCACACCGGGGAGCTGTTTTTT. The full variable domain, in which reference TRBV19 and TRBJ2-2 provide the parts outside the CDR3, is DGGITQSPKYLFRKEGQNVTLSCEQNLNHDAMYWYRQDPGQGLRLIYYSQIVNDFQKGDIAEGYSVSREKKESFPLTVTSAQKNPTAFYLCASSPLAGGTHTGELFFGEGSRLTVL.

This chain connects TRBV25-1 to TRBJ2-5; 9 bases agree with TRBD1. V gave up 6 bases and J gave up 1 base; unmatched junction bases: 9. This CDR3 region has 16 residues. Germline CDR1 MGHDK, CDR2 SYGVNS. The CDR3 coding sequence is TGTGCCAGCAGCTCCGGACAGGGGTTAGGCCAAGAGACCCAGTACTTC. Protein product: CASSSGQGLGQETQYF. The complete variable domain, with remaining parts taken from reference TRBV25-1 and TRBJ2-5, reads EADIYQTPRYLVIGTGKKITLECSQTMGHDKMYWYQQDPGMELHLIHYSYGVNSTEKGDLSSESTVSRIRTEHFPLTLESARPSHTSQYLCASSSGQGLGQETQYFGPGTRLLVL.

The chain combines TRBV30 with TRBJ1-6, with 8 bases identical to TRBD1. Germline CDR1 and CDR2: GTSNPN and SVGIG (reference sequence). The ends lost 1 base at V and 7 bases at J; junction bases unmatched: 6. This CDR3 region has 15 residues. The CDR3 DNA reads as TGTGCCTGGAGTGCCGGACAGGGTTACAATTCACCCCTCCACTTT. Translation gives CAWSAGQGYNSPLHF.

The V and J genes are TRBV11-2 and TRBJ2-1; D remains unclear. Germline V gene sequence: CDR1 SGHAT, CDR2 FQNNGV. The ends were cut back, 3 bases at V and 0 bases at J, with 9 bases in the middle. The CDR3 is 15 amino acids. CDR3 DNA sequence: TGTGCCAGCAGCTTCCGGACGAGCTCCTACAATGAGCAGTTCTTC. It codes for CASSFRTSSYNEQFF.

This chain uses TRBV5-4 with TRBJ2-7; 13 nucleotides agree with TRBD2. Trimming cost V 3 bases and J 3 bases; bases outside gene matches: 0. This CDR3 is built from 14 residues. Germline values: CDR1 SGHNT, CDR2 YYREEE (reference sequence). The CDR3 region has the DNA TGTGCCAGCAGCTGGACTAGCGGGGGCTACGAGCAGTACTTC. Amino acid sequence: CASSWTSGGYEQYF.

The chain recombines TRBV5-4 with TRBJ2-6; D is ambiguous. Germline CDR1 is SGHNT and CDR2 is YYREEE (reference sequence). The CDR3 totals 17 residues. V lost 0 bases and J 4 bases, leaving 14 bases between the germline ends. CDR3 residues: CASSLALSGVGANVLTF. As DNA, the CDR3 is TGTGCCAGCAGCTTGGCTCTATCGGGCGTCGGGGCCAACGTCCTGACTTTC.

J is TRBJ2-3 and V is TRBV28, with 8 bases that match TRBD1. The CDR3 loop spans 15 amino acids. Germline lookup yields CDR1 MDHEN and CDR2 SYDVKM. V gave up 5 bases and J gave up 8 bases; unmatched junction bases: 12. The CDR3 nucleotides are TGTGCCAGCAGTAACACAGGGGGAAGAAGGGGTACGCAGTATTTT. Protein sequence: CASSNTGGRRGTQYF.

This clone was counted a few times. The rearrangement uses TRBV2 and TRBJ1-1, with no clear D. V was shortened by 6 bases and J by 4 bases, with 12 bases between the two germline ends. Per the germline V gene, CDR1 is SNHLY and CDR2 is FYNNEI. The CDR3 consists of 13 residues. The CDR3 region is CASRNDGVTEAFF. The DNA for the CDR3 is TGTGCCAGCAGGAATGACGGCGTCACTGAAGCTTTCTTT.

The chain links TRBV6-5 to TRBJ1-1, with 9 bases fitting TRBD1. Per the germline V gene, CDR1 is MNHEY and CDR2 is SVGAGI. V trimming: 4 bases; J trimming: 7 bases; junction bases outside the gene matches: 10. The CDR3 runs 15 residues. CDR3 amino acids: CASSLGGTGRNEAFF. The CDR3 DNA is TGTGCCAGCAGTTTGGGTGGGACAGGGAGAAATGAAGCTTTCTTT.

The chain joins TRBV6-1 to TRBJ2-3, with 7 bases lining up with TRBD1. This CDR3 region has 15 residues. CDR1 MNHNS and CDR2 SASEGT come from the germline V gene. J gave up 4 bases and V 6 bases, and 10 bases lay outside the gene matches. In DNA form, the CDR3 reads TGTGCCAGCAGGAAGGGCGACAGGGTGCCAGATACGCAGTATTTT. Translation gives CASRKGDRVPDTQYF.

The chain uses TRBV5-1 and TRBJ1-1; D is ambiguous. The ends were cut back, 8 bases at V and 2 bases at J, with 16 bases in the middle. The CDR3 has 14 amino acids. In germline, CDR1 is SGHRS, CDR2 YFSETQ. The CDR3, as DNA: TGCGCCAGTACCCCCGGCAGTTCAAACACTGAAGCTTTCTTT. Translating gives CASTPGSSNTEAFF.

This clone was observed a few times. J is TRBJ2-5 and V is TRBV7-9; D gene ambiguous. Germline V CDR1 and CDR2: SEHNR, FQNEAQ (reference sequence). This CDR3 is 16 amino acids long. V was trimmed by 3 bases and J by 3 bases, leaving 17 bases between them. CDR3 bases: TGTGCCAGCAGCTTGGGGATGGCGGACCTGAAAGAGACCCAGTACTTC. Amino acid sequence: CASSLGMADLKETQYF.

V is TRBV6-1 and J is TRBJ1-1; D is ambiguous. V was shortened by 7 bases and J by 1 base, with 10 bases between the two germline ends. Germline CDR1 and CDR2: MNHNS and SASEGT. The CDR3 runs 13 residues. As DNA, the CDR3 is TGTGCCAGCACTCTAGTGGGGAACACTGAAGCTTTCTTT. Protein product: CASTLVGNTEAFF.

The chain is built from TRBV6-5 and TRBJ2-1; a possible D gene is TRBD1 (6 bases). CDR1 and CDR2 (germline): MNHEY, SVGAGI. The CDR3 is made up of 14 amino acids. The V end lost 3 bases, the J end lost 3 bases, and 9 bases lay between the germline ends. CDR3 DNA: TGTGCCAGCAGTTATACAGGGAGCTACAATGAGCAGTTCTTC. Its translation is CASSYTGSYNEQFF.

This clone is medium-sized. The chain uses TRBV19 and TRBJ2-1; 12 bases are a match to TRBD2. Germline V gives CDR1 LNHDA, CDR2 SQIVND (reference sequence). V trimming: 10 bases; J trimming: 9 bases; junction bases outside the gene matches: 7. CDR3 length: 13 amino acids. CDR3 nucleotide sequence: TGTGCCACCGGACTAGCGGGACTGGGTGAGCAGTTCTTC. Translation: CATGLAGLGEQFF.

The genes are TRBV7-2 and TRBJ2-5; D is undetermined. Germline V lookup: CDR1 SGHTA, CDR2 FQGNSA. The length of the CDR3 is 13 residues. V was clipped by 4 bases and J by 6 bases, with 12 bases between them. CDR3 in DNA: TGTGCCAGCAGCTCGCACCCGGACCAGACCCAGTACTTC. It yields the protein CASSSHPDQTQYF.

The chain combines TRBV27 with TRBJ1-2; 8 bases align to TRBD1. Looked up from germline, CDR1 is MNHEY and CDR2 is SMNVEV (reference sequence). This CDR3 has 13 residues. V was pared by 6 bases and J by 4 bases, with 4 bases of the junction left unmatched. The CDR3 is CASSPGTGYGYTF. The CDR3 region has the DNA TGTGCCAGCAGCCCCGGGACAGGCTATGGCTACACCTTC.

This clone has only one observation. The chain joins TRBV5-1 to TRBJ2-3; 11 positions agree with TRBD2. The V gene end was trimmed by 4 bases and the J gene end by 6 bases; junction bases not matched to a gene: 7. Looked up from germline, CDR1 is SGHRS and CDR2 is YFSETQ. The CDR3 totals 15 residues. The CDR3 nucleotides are TGCGCCAGCAGCGTCACTAGCGGGAGACCCGATACGCAGTATTTT. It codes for CASSVTSGRPDTQYF. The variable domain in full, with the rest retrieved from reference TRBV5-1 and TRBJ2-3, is KAGVTQTPRYLIKTRGQQVTLSCSPISGHRSVSWYQQTPGQGLQFLFEYFSETQRNKGNFPGRFSGRQFSNSRSEMNVSTLELGDSALYLCASSVTSGRPDTQYFGPGTRLTVL.

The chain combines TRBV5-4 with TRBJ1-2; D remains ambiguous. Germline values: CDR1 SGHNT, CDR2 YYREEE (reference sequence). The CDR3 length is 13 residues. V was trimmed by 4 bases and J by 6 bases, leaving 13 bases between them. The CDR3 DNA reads TGTGCCAGCAGCCTAAGGGTCGCGGATGGCTACACCTTC. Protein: CASSLRVADGYTF.

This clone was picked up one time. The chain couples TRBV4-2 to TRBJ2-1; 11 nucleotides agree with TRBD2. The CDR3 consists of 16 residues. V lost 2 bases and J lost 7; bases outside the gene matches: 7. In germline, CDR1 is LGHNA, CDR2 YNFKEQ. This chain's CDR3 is CASSQLLAGDNNEQFF. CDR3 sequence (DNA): TGTGCCAGCAGCCAATTACTAGCGGGGGATAATAATGAGCAGTTCTTC.

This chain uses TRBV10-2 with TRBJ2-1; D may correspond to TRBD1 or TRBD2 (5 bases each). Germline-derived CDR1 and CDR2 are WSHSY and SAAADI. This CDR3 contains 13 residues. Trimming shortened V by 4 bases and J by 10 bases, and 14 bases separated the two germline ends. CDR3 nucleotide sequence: TGCGCCAGCAGTGTGACGGGGACGCGGGAGCAGTTCTTC. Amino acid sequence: CASSVTGTREQFF.

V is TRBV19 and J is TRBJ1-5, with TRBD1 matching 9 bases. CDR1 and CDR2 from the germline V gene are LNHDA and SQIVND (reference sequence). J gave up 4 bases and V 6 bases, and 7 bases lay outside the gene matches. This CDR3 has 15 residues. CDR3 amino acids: CASSPTGQGNQPQHF. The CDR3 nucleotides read TGTGCCAGTAGCCCTACGGGACAGGGAAATCAGCCCCAGCATTTT.

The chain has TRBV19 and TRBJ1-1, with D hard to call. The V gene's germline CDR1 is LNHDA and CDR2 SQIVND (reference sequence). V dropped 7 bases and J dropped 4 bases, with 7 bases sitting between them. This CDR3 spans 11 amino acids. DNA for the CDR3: TGTGCCAGTAATGGGTTCACTGAAGCTTTCTTT. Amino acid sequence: CASNGFTEAFF. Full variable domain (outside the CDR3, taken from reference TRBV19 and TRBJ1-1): DGGITQSPKYLFRKEGQNVTLSCEQNLNHDAMYWYRQDPGQGLRLIYYSQIVNDFQKGDIAEGYSVSREKKESFPLTVTSAQKNPTAFYLCASNGFTEAFFGQGTRLTVV.

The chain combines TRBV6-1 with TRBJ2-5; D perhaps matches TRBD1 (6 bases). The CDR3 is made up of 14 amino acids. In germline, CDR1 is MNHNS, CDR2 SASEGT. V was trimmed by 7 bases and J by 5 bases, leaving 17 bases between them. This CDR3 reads CASNQQGPKETQYF. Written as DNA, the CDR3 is TGTGCCAGCAACCAACAGGGCCCCAAGGAGACCCAGTACTTC.

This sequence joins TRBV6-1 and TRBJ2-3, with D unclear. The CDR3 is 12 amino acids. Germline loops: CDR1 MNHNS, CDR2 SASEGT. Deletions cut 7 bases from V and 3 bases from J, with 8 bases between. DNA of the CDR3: TGTGCCAGCACCCCACCGACAGATACGCAGTATTTT. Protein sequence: CASTPPTDTQYF.

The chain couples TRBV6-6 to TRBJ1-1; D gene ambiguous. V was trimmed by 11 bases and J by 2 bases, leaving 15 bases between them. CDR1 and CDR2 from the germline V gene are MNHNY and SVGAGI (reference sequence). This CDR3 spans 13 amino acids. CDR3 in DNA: TGTGCCGGAACTCAGGATTTCAACACTGAAGCTTTCTTT. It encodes CAGTQDFNTEAFF.

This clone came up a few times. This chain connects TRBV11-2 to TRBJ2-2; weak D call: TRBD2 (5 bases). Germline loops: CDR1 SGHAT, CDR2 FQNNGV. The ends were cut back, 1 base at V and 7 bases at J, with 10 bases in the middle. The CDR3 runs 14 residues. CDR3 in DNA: TGTGCCAGCAGCTTAGTTCTGGGAGACGGGGAGCTGTTTTTT. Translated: CASSLVLGDGELFF.

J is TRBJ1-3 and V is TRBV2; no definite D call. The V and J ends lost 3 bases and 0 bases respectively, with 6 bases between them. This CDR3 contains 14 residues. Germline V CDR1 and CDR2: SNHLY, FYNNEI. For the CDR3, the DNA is TGTGCCAGCAGTGACGTGAGCTCTGGAAACACCATATATTTT. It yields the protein CASSDVSSGNTIYF.

The CDR3 here is CASSTQGLDTQYF. CDR3 DNA sequence: TGTGCCAGCAGCACACAGGGACTCGATACGCAGTATTTT. V usage is TRBV5-4 and J usage is TRBJ2-3, with D tentatively TRBD1 or TRBD2 (6 bases each). Germline CDR1 is SGHNT and CDR2 is YYREEE (reference sequence). The germline V and J ends were trimmed by 4 bases and 6 bases, with 12 bases remaining between them. The CDR3 length is 13 residues.

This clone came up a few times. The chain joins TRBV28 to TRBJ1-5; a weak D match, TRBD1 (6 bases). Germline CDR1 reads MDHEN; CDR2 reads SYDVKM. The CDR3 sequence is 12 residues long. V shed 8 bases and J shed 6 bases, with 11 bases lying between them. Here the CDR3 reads CASLTGIQPQHF. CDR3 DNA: TGTGCCAGCCTTACAGGGATTCAGCCCCAGCATTTT. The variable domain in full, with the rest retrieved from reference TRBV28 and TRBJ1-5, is DVKVTQSSRYLVKRTGEKVFLECVQDMDHENMFWYRQDPGLGLRLIYFSYDVKMKEKGDIPEGYSVSREKKERFSLILESASTNQTSMYLCASLTGIQPQHFGDGTRLSIL.